These T cell receptor beta chains were read from a single sample in a study of blood T cell repertoires in COVID-19. Measured with immunoSEQ multiplex PCR; TCRdb has only the in-frame clones, and not every one. The sample yields about 45,000 clones, around nine tenths seen once. Sequenced sample: peripheral blood. The source of these receptors is a human donor in a cohort sampled during active COVID-19. Both conserved end residues are part of each CDR3. The D gene is left open where the match is weak. Not all rows give a size; the values are once, few, many and, for expanded clones, a class.

d_call: -; v_call: TRBV4-3; j_call: TRBJ2-1; clone_size: -; cdr3_aa: CASSQDLSTSNEQFF; cdr3_nt: TGCGCCAGCAGCCAAGATCTGTCGACAAGCAATGAGCAGTTCTTC
d_call: TRBD1; v_call: TRBV5-6; j_call: TRBJ1-1; clone_size: -; cdr3_aa: CASSLDGTGPEAFF; cdr3_nt: TGTGCCAGCAGCTTGGATGGGACAGGCCCTGAAGCTTTCTTT
d_call: -; v_call: TRBV19; j_call: TRBJ1-1; clone_size: -; cdr3_aa: CASSISAGEGYTEAFF; cdr3_nt: TGTGCCAGTAGTATATCGGCAGGGGAGGGTTATACTGAAGCTTTCTTT
d_call: -; v_call: TRBV25-1; j_call: TRBJ2-2; clone_size: -; cdr3_aa: CASSDFGAENTGELFF; cdr3_nt: TGTGCCAGCAGTGATTTTGGAGCGGAGAACACCGGGGAGCTGTTTTTT
d_call: -; v_call: TRBV4-3; j_call: TRBJ2-7; clone_size: -; cdr3_aa: CASSTDTETYEQYF; cdr3_nt: TGCGCCAGCAGCACCGACACGGAAACCTACGAGCAGTACTTC
d_call: TRBD2; v_call: TRBV18; j_call: TRBJ2-3; clone_size: -; cdr3_aa: CASSRTSGSNTDTQYF; cdr3_nt: TGTGCCAGCTCAAGGACTAGCGGGAGTAACACAGATACGCAGTATTTT
d_call: -; v_call: TRBV6-2/TRBV6-3; j_call: TRBJ2-7; clone_size: -; cdr3_aa: CASSYADYEQYF; cdr3_nt: TGTGCCAGCAGTTACGCGGACTACGAGCAGTACTTC
d_call: -; v_call: TRBV6-5; j_call: TRBJ1-1; clone_size: once; cdr3_aa: CASSYHEAGTEAFF; cdr3_nt: TGTGCCAGCAGTTACCATGAAGCCGGCACTGAAGCTTTCTTT
d_call: TRBD2; v_call: TRBV6-4; j_call: TRBJ2-3; clone_size: -; cdr3_aa: CASSEGEREFGTDTQYF; cdr3_nt: TGTGCCAGCAGTGAAGGGGAGCGGGAGTTCGGCACAGATACGCAGTATTTT
d_call: TRBD1; v_call: TRBV7-3; j_call: TRBJ1-1; clone_size: -; cdr3_aa: CASSANRGLSEAFF; cdr3_nt: TGTGCCAGCAGCGCCAACAGGGGGCTGTCTGAAGCTTTCTTT